The 6 T cell receptor beta chains below were found in one sample sequenced in a study of blood T cell repertoires in COVID-19. The repertoire was sequenced with immunoSEQ multiplex PCR; TCRdb's copy has only in-frame clones and lacks some. The table has about 220,000 clones, around nine tenths seen once. Sequencing was carried out using PBMCs or T cells enriched from blood (not recorded which). The receptors stem from a woman aged 50 to 60 with acute COVID-19.

CDR3 protein: CASSRTSVETQYF. Written as DNA, the CDR3 is TGTGCCAGCAGCAGGACTAGCGTGGAGACCCAGTACTTC. The chain is built from TRBV12-3 or TRBV12-4 and TRBJ2-5; the match to TRBD2 covers 9 bases. CDR3 length equals 13 residues. The J segment lost 5 bases and the V segment lost 6 bases, leaving 4 bases of the junction unmatched.

The V gene is TRBV7-3, the J gene TRBJ2-2, with D possibly TRBD1 on 6 matching bases. V lost 6 bases and J lost 7, with 21 bases in between. CDR3 size: 16 residues. Germline values: CDR1 SGHTA, CDR2 FQGTGA. The CDR3 region has the DNA TGTGCCAGCAGTACTGGTTGGTCAGGGGCAGGCGGGGAGCTGTTTTTT. Its translation is CASSTGWSGAGGELFF.

DNA for the CDR3: TGTGCCAGCAGCGCACCCCGTGGGGCTAGCGGGAGTATCTCCTACGAGCAGTACTTC. This translates into CASSAPRGASGSISYEQYF. The rearrangement links TRBV9 to TRBJ2-7; 10 nucleotides agree with TRBD2. The junction had 15 bases not matched to a gene; V was cut back by 3 bases and J by 0 bases. The CDR3 spans 19 residues. Per germline, CDR1 SGDLS and CDR2 YYNGEE.

V is TRBV21-1 and J is TRBJ2-1; no DNA check was done on the table's D call, TRBD2. TRBV21-1 has pseudogene status. The CDR3 is made up of 14 amino acids. CDR3 protein: CASSKDGGCNEQFF. CDR3 DNA: TGTGCCAGCAGCAAAGACGGCGGGTGCAATGAGCAGTTCTTC.

V is TRBV27 and J is TRBJ2-1; 8 nucleotides line up with TRBD2. Germline V gene sequence: CDR1 MNHEY, CDR2 SMNVEV (reference sequence). This CDR3 region has 15 residues. The junction had 3 bases not matched to a gene; V was cut back by 1 base and J by 4 bases. The CDR3: CASSLLGTSYNEQFF. The DNA of the CDR3 is TGTGCCAGCAGTTTATTAGGGACTAGTTACAATGAGCAGTTCTTC.

The chain couples TRBV7-8 to TRBJ1-5; D unresolved. With 2 bases removed from V and 5 bases from J, the gap between germline ends came to 7 bases. The germline V gene has CDR1 SGHVS and CDR2 FQNEAQ. The CDR3 loop spans 13 amino acids. The CDR3 spells CASSLFQDQPQHF. The CDR3, as DNA: TGTGCCAGCAGCTTATTCCAGGATCAGCCCCAGCATTTT. Full variable domain (outside the CDR3, taken from reference TRBV7-8 and TRBJ1-5): GAGVSQSPRYKVAKRGQDVALRCDPISGHVSLFWYQQALGQGPEFLTYFQNEAQLDKSGLPSDRFFAERPEGSVSTLKIQRTQQEDSAVYLCASSLFQDQPQHFGDGTRLSIL.